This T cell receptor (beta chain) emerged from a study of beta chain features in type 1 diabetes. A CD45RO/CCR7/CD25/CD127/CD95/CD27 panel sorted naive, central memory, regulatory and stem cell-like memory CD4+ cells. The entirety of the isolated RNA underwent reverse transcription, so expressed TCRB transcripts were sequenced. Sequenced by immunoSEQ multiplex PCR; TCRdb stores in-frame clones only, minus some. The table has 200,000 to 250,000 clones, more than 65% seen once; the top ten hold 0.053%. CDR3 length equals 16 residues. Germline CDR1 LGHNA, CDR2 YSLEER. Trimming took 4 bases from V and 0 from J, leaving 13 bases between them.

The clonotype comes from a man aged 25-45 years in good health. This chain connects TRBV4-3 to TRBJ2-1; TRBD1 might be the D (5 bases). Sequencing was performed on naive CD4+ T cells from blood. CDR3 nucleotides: TGCGCCAGCAGCCCATGGGGCTACGACTCCTACAATGAGCAGTTCTTC. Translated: CASSPWGYDSYNEQFF.